The 22 T cell receptor beta chains reported below all come from one sample, sequenced in a study of post-analysis software for immune sequencing data. The TCR beta cDNA libraries contained unique molecular identifiers. In TCRdb, the PCR reads were re-called with MiXCR into one record per CDR3 protein. The sample shows 750,000 to 950,000 distinct CDR3 sequences, 53% of them seen only once. What these receptors recognize is not known. Whole-study findings and limits: The five TRBV segments detected at higher frequency in patients than in controls included TRBV5-6, TRBV5-1 and TRBV20-1.

The source material was blood. The receptors originated from a girl aged 5-17 years with multiple sclerosis.

This clonotype was found a few times. The chain is built from TRBV5-6 and TRBJ2-3, with TRBD1 identical over 7 bases. V trimming: 4 bases; J trimming: 2 bases; junction bases outside the gene matches: 4. CDR1 SGHDT and CDR2 YYEEEE come from the germline V gene. The CDR3 length is 14 residues. CDR3 bases: TGTGCCAGCAGCCCTGGGACAGTCACAGATACGCAGTATTTT. Translating gives CASSPGTVTDTQYF.

The DNA of the CDR3 is TGTGCCTGGAGTCCAGGGGGCGACTATGGCTACACCTTC. Amino acid sequence: CAWSPGGDYGYTF. V gene TRBV30 combines with J gene TRBJ1-2; 8 bases are a match to TRBD1. This CDR3 is built from 13 residues. V lost 2 bases, J lost 3 bases, and 2 bases stayed unmatched. Germline CDR1 and CDR2: GTSNPN and SVGIG (reference sequence). Complete variable domain (other parts from reference TRBV30 and TRBJ1-2): SQTIHQWPATLVQPVGSPLSLECTVEGTSNPNLYWYRQAAGRGLQLLFYSVGIGQISSEVPQNLSASRPQDRQFILSSKKLLLSDSGFYLCAWSPGGDYGYTFGSGTRLTVV.

CDR3 residues: CASSLALDGDTQYF. The CDR3, as DNA: TGTGCCAGCAGCTTAGCCCTGGATGGCGATACGCAGTATTTT. The chain joins TRBV7-3 to TRBJ2-3, with D uncertain. V was trimmed by 2 bases and J by 6 bases, leaving 12 bases between them. Germline CDR1 reads SGHTA; CDR2 reads FQGTGA. This CDR3 is built from 14 residues.

The genes are TRBV7-3 and TRBJ1-1; maybe TRBD1 (6 bases). This CDR3 region has 13 residues. The V end lost 5 bases, the J end lost 1 base, and 8 bases lay between the germline ends. Germline V gene sequence: CDR1 SGHTA, CDR2 FQGTGA. The DNA for the CDR3 is TGTGCCAGCAGCGCGACAGGGAACACTGAAGCTTTCTTT. Its translation is CASSATGNTEAFF.

This clonotype was picked up a small number of times. V gene TRBV12-3 or TRBV12-4 combines with J gene TRBJ2-1; a weak D match, TRBD1 (6 bases). This CDR3 region has 16 residues. V was trimmed by 4 bases and J by 8 bases, leaving 21 bases between them. This CDR3 reads CASSSTTGTPSDEQFF. In nucleotides, the CDR3 is TGTGCCAGCAGTTCCACTACCGGGACACCCTCGGATGAGCAGTTCTTC.

The rearrangement links TRBV5-5 to TRBJ2-3; D gene uncertain. Trimming pared 3 bases from V and 0 bases from J, leaving 14 bases between. In germline, CDR1 is SGHKS, CDR2 YYEKEE (reference sequence). The length of the CDR3 is 16 residues. The CDR3: CASSSSAITSTDTQYF. The CDR3 bases are TGTGCCAGCAGCTCGTCGGCAATTACTAGCACAGATACGCAGTATTTT.

This clonotype was seen a few times. The chain carries TRBV12-3 or TRBV12-4 and TRBJ1-5; 7 bases align to TRBD1. There are 14 residues in the CDR3. The trim removed 5 bases at V and 5 bases at J, leaving 6 bases unmatched. The chain's CDR3 is CASSRDSWDQPQHF. The CDR3 region has the DNA TGTGCCAGCAGTCGGGACAGTTGGGATCAGCCCCAGCATTTT.

In its sample, this clonotype was seen a few times. The chain employs TRBV29-1 and TRBJ2-4; maybe TRBD1 (6 bases). V was clipped by 0 bases and J by 8 bases, with 20 bases between them. The CDR3 is 16 amino acids. The germline CDR1 and CDR2 sequences are SQVTM and ANQGSEA. In DNA form, the CDR3 reads TGCAGCGTTGAAGATGGTGTCGGACAGTCGATGGACATTCAGTACTTC. Residues: CSVEDGVGQSMDIQYF.

This clonotype was counted only a few times. A much larger clonotype is one base distant, so this may be a read error. CDR3 protein: CASRYEQYF. The CDR3 nucleotides read TGCGCCAGCCGCTACGAGCAGTACTTC. The chain uses TRBV5-1 and TRBJ2-7; D ambiguous. Germline V gene sequence: CDR1 SGHRS, CDR2 YFSETQ. This CDR3 contains 9 residues. Trimming took off 7 bases at V and 3 bases at J, with 2 bases between the two ends.

This clonotype was picked up a small number of times. The chain's CDR3 is CASSQDRNNQPQHF. CDR3 sequence (DNA): TGTGCCAGCAGTCAGGACAGGAACAATCAGCCCCAGCATTTT. The chain joins TRBV12-3 or TRBV12-4 to TRBJ1-5; 7 bases map to TRBD1. The CDR3 is 14 amino acids. Losses at the gene ends were 5 bases for V and 3 bases for J; bases not matched to a gene: 4.

The V call is TRBV7-2, the J call TRBJ2-5, with 10 positions matching TRBD2. Germline V gives CDR1 SGHTA, CDR2 FQGNSA. This CDR3 is 15 amino acids long. The V segment lost 5 bases and the J segment 11 bases; nucleotides outside the gene matches: 14. The CDR3 spells CASSPDSGGWNEQYF. The CDR3 DNA follows: TGTGCCAGCAGCCCCGATAGCGGGGGGTGGAATGAGCAGTACTTC.

The V call is TRBV6-5, the J call TRBJ1-1, with unresolved D. CDR1 and CDR2 (germline): MNHEY, SVGAGI. CDR3 size: 14 residues. Trimming cost V 2 bases and J 1 base, with 8 bases left between them. DNA of the CDR3: TGTGCCAGCAGTTACAACGTGGGGAACACTGAAGCTTTCTTT. This codes for CASSYNVGNTEAFF.

V is TRBV20-1 and J is TRBJ2-1, with 8 bases identical to TRBD2. Germline CDR1 DFQATT, CDR2 SNEGSKA (reference sequence). The CDR3 spans 15 residues. The J segment lost 2 bases and the V segment lost 3 bases, leaving 6 bases of the junction unmatched. CDR3: CSARSLTSAYNEQFF. CDR3 in DNA: TGCAGTGCTAGGAGTTTGACTAGCGCCTACAATGAGCAGTTCTTC.

This clonotype appeared a few times. The chain has TRBV7-2 and TRBJ2-7; 7 nucleotides agree with TRBD2. The CDR3 has 14 amino acids. The V gene's germline CDR1 is SGHTA and CDR2 FQGNSA. V lost 6 bases, J lost 2 bases, and 7 bases stayed unmatched. CDR3 bases: TGTGCCAGCAGGAGCCCGGGACTACCCTACGAGCAGTACTTC. As protein: CASRSPGLPYEQYF.

This clonotype was seen a handful of times. V and J are TRBV7-2 and TRBJ2-5; 7 nucleotides align to TRBD1. V was pared by 5 bases and J by 2 bases, with 8 bases of the junction left unmatched. Per germline, CDR1 SGHTA and CDR2 FQGNSA. This CDR3 has 15 amino acids. CDR3 region: CASSPRGGFQETQYF. CDR3 coding DNA: TGTGCCAGCAGCCCCCGAGGGGGCTTTCAAGAGACCCAGTACTTC.

This clonotype has a handful of counts. This chain links TRBV6-1 with TRBJ2-1, with 10 bases matching TRBD2. The junction had 9 bases not matched to a gene; V was cut back by 7 bases and J by 6 bases. This CDR3 is built from 15 residues. CDR1 is MNHNS, CDR2 SASEGT, per germline. Here the CDR3 DNA reads TGTGCCAGCACCCCTCTAGCGGGAGAGGGCAATGAGCAGTTCTTC. Its translation is CASTPLAGEGNEQFF.

The chain combines TRBV5-1 with TRBJ1-1; D may be TRBD1 (5 bases). The V gene lost 5 bases and the J gene lost 1 base, with 12 bases spanning the gap. This CDR3 spans 14 amino acids. Germline CDR1 SGHRS, CDR2 YFSETQ. The CDR3 spells CASRQDLGNTEAFF. CDR3 in DNA: TGCGCCAGCAGACAGGACCTTGGGAACACTGAAGCTTTCTTT.

V is TRBV5-1 and J is TRBJ1-1, with a weak D call TRBD1 (5 bases). Germline-derived CDR1 and CDR2 are SGHRS and YFSETQ. V gave up 1 base and J gave up 1 base, with 11 bases separating them. The CDR3 covers 15 residues. The CDR3 region has the DNA TGCGCCAGCAGCTTGCAGAGCGGGGCGAACACTGAAGCTTTCTTT. Translation: CASSLQSGANTEAFF. Full variable domain (rest looked up from reference TRBV5-1 and TRBJ1-1): KAGVTQTPRYLIKTRGQQVTLSCSPISGHRSVSWYQQTPGQGLQFLFEYFSETQRNKGNFPGRFSGRQFSNSRSEMNVSTLELGDSALYLCASSLQSGANTEAFFGQGTRLTVV.

This chain joins TRBV7-9 and TRBJ1-5; D unclear. V lost 8 bases to trimming and J lost 4 bases, with 15 bases between them. The CDR3 totals 14 residues. The germline CDR1 and CDR2 sequences are SEHNR and FQNEAQ (reference sequence). The CDR3 nucleotides are TGTGCCAGCGGAACCGGGATAGGAAATCAGCCCCAGCATTTT. Amino acid sequence: CASGTGIGNQPQHF. Full variable domain (remainder filled in from reference TRBV7-9 and TRBJ1-5): DTGVSQNPRHKITKRGQNVTFRCDPISEHNRLYWYRQTLGQGPEFLTYFQNEAQLEKSRLLSDRFSAERPKGSFSTLEIQRTEQGDSAMYLCASGTGIGNQPQHFGDGTRLSIL.

J is TRBJ1-2 and V is TRBV7-9; maybe TRBD1 (5 bases). CDR1 SEHNR and CDR2 FQNEAQ come from the germline V gene (reference sequence). The V gene lost 1 base and the J gene lost 7 bases, with 10 bases spanning the gap. The CDR3 has 13 amino acids. CDR3 sequence reads: CASSLVRGRGYTF. The CDR3 region has the DNA TGTGCCAGCAGCTTAGTGCGGGGACGTGGCTACACCTTC. Complete variable domain (other parts from reference TRBV7-9 and TRBJ1-2): DTGVSQNPRHKITKRGQNVTFRCDPISEHNRLYWYRQTLGQGPEFLTYFQNEAQLEKSRLLSDRFSAERPKGSFSTLEIQRTEQGDSAMYLCASSLVRGRGYTFGSGTRLTVV.

The chain couples TRBV28 to TRBJ1-2; 7 nucleotides agree with TRBD1. The CDR3 spans 13 residues. Trimming removed 3 bases from V and 4 bases from J; junction bases left unmatched: 2. Germline values: CDR1 MDHEN, CDR2 SYDVKM. In DNA, the CDR3 is TGTGCCAGCAGTTTCGGGGACAGCTATGGCTACACCTTC. It specifies CASSFGDSYGYTF.

The chain combines TRBV5-1 with TRBJ2-7; D may be TRBD1 or TRBD2 (5 bases each). This CDR3 is 13 amino acids long. V shed 4 bases and J shed 9 bases, with 17 bases lying between them. CDR1 and CDR2 (germline): SGHRS, YFSETQ. The CDR3 region is CASSDRDGRGQYF. CDR3 in DNA: TGCGCCAGCAGCGATCGGGACGGTCGGGGGCAGTACTTC.